This T cell receptor beta chain emerged from a study of T cells expressing NK-cell markers. Findings and limits, study-wide: As a fraction of CD8+ T cells, dominant NKG2C+ clonotypes reached roughly 1.0-7.0% in six donors. Whether expanded NKG2C-expressing T cell clones recognize HCMV is unknown.

Libraries used 5'RACE template switching adding universal primer site and UMIs. TCRdb reanalyzed the 5' RACE reads, giving one entry per CDR3 protein sequence and no DNA. The table lists some 450,000 distinct CDR3 sequences, with 7.3% in the top ten. Germline V gives CDR1 DFQATT, CDR2 SNEGSKA (reference sequence). CDR3 length: 12 amino acids. About this clonotype: Its specificity is unknown.

The sequence was obtained from a woman aged 18-70 years in good health. Sequencing used blood T cells: a sorted CD56 or NKG2C T cell subset, CD4+ or CD8+ T cells, or bulk PBMC T cells (not recorded which). This sequence joins TRBV20-1 and TRBJ2-1; TCRdb proposes TRBD1, but this gene call is untestable without DNA. The CDR3 sequence: CSVTPGYNEQFF.